What follows is one T cell receptor (beta chain) and its context. TCR sequencing used cDNA made by reverse transcription of extracted RNA. TCRdb keeps only in-frame clones here, not all; method: immunoSEQ multiplex PCR. This table has 160,000 or so clones, 55% to 75% appearing once. These data belong to a study of CD8+ T cells in alopecia areata. Study overall: Treatment with tofacitinib (6 to 18 months) was followed by 6 months off drug.

With 1 base removed from V and 5 bases from J, the gap between germline ends came to 9 bases. The CDR3 contains 13 residues. The germline CDR1 and CDR2 sequences are SGHVS and FNYEAQ. The treatment here: oral pan-JAK inhibitor, 5-10 mg twice daily. In alopecia areata patients, both lesional scalp punch biopsies and peripheral blood were collected. Source: CD4+ T cells sorted from blood, taken at week 4, from a patient treated with tofacitinib. The sequence derives from a human donor with alopecia areata. The rearrangement joins TRBV7-6 to TRBJ2-7; D not resolved. The CDR3 bases are TGTGCCAGCAGCTTAGGCCTGAGTGACGAGCAGTACTTC. Its translation is CASSLGLSDEQYF.